The 20 T cell receptor beta chains given below trace back to one sample, sequenced in a study of T cell repertoires in cytomegalovirus infection. TCRdb re-analysed the reads in MiXCR, keeping a single row per CDR3 protein. This sample yields some 270,000 distinct CDR3 sequences, of which 15% to 20% are seen a single time; over 40% belongs to the top ten. The sample comprised CD8+ T cells from PBMCs. Receptors originate from a human donor in good health (CMV status not recorded). Some clones in this sample may be carry-over from other donors' samples.

The chain combines TRBV20-1 with TRBJ2-1; 11 bases match TRBD2. Germline lookup yields CDR1 DFQATT and CDR2 SNEGSKA (reference sequence). This CDR3 has 15 residues. Trimming took 0 bases from V and 7 from J; bases not matched to a gene: 5. The CDR3 sequence: CSARDIAGGINEQFF. CDR3 in DNA: TGCAGTGCTAGAGATATAGCGGGGGGGATTAATGAGCAGTTCTTC.

This clonotype was recorded at least ten times. The rearrangement joins TRBV4-1 to TRBJ1-1; no reliable D call. The CDR3 has 14 residues. Germline V gene data show CDR1 as MGHRA and CDR2 as YSYEKL. Trimming removed 7 bases at V and 10 bases at J, with 22 bases between. CDR3 sequence reads: CASKGGGPSPGAFF. For the CDR3, the DNA is TGCGCCAGCAAGGGCGGAGGACCCTCACCTGGAGCTTTCTTT.

V is TRBV20-1 and J is TRBJ2-5, with 8 positions matching TRBD2. This CDR3 is built from 13 residues. V shed 4 bases, J shed 0 bases, and the junction held 1 base outside the gene matches. Germline lookup yields CDR1 DFQATT and CDR2 SNEGSKA (reference sequence). CDR3 amino acids: CSATGGYQETQYF. The DNA for the CDR3 is TGCAGTGCTACGGGGGGGTACCAAGAGACCCAGTACTTC.

This clonotype was seen ten or more times. The rearrangement links TRBV7-2 to TRBJ1-5; D perhaps matches TRBD1 (6 bases). The CDR3 contains 14 residues. The germline V gene has CDR1 SGHTA and CDR2 FQGNSA. V lost 3 bases, J lost 5 bases, and 11 bases lay in between. CDR3 sequence reads: CASSFGGAHQPQHF. CDR3 DNA: TGTGCCAGCAGCTTTGGGGGGGCTCATCAGCCCCAGCATTTT.

The rearrangement uses TRBV9 and TRBJ2-7; D not resolved. Germline V CDR1 and CDR2: SGDLS, YYNGEE. Trimming cost V 1 base and J 4 bases, with 9 bases left between them. The CDR3 is 13 residues long. In DNA, the CDR3 is TGTGCCAGCAGCGTATCCGGCTCGTACGAGCAGTACTTC. Encoded protein: CASSVSGSYEQYF.

The chain uses TRBV11-3 and TRBJ2-1; D is perhaps TRBD2 (6 bases). The germline V gene encodes CDR1 SGHNT and CDR2 YENEEA. This CDR3 region has 16 residues. V was trimmed by 5 bases and J by 0 bases, leaving 14 bases between them. As DNA, the CDR3 is TGTGCCAGCAGCCCGCACGGGGGAAGCTCCTACAATGAGCAGTTCTTC. This translates into CASSPHGGSSYNEQFF.

This clonotype was seen at least ten times. This chain joins TRBV11-2 and TRBJ2-7, with TRBD2 matching over 7 bases. The germline V gene encodes CDR1 SGHAT and CDR2 FQNNGV. Trimming at V came to 5 bases and at J to 4 bases, leaving 5 bases not matched to a gene. The CDR3 contains 13 residues. The CDR3 DNA reads TGTGCCAGCAGCAACGGGGAGGGTTACGAGCAGTACTTC. The encoded protein is CASSNGEGYEQYF.

This clonotype was counted a few times. V usage is TRBV27 and J usage is TRBJ2-7; D not certain. The CDR3 extends over 15 amino acids. V lost 1 base and J 5 bases, leaving 15 bases between the germline ends. Per the germline V gene, CDR1 is MNHEY and CDR2 is SMNVEV (reference sequence). The CDR3 spells CASSLLWSTFDEQYF. CDR3 bases: TGTGCCAGCAGTTTATTATGGTCTACGTTCGACGAGCAGTACTTC.

This rearrangement joins TRBV11-2 to TRBJ2-3, with D perhaps given as TRBD1 or TRBD2 (6 bases each). The CDR3 consists of 18 residues. Germline assignment: CDR1 SGHAT and CDR2 FQNNGV. Trimming stripped 1 base from V and 2 bases from J, with 19 bases between. CDR3 DNA sequence: TGTGCCAGCAGCTTAGGCCCCTCCGGAGGGGGGCCCACAGATACGCAGTATTTT. It specifies CASSLGPSGGGPTDTQYF.

This clonotype has a count of ten or more. The CDR3 region is CASSLRQSRTDTQYF. In DNA, the CDR3 is TGTGCCAGCAGTCTTCGACAGAGTCGAACAGATACGCAGTATTTT. The chain is built from TRBV6-1 and TRBJ2-3; D possibly corresponds to TRBD1 (5 bases). Germline assignment: CDR1 MNHNS and CDR2 SASEGT. The CDR3 is 15 amino acids. V lost 5 bases and J 3 bases, leaving 15 bases between the germline ends.

This clonotype was recorded a few times. J is TRBJ1-1 and V is TRBV2; D remains unclear. The CDR3 extends over 11 amino acids. V was clipped by 4 bases and J by 11 bases, with 11 bases between them. Germline V gives CDR1 SNHLY, CDR2 FYNNEI. For the CDR3, the DNA is TGTGCCAGCAGTGGCGGCAGATGGGCTTTCTTT. Its translation: CASSGGRWAFF.

For this clonotype: Possible read error: a much larger clone is one base away. This chain uses TRBV12-3 or TRBV12-4 with TRBJ2-4, with D perhaps TRBD1 (5 bases). The CDR3 is made up of 15 amino acids. Written as DNA, the CDR3 is TGTGCCTGCAGCCCATACAGGTTCCAAAAGAACATTCAGTACTTC. Protein sequence: CACSPYRFQKNIQYF.

The table lists this clonotype with many counts. The chain couples TRBV7-2 to TRBJ2-5, with D possibly called TRBD1 or TRBD2 (5 bases each). CDR3 length: 16 residues. The V gene's germline CDR1 is SGHTA and CDR2 FQGNSA. Trimming took 0 bases from V and 5 from J, leaving 16 bases between them. CDR3 sequence (DNA): TGTGCCAGCAGCTTAGCGGCTCCCCGGGGCAGGGAGACCCAGTACTTC. This translates into CASSLAAPRGRETQYF.

This clonotype was picked up a small number of times. The chain has TRBV12-3 or TRBV12-4 and TRBJ1-3, with 7 bases fitting TRBD1. With 8 bases clipped from V and 2 bases from J, the junction kept 3 bases outside the gene matches. The CDR3 extends over 13 amino acids. The CDR3 reads CASAGQTGNTIYF. The CDR3 DNA reads TGTGCCAGCGCGGGACAGACTGGAAACACCATATATTTT.

V usage is TRBV5-6 and J usage is TRBJ1-2; no reliable D call. In germline, CDR1 is SGHDT, CDR2 YYEEEE. The CDR3 has 15 residues. The V and J ends lost 3 bases and 5 bases respectively, with 17 bases between them. The CDR3 DNA follows: TGTGCCAGCAGCTCGACCGTCTCCTCGGGGTATGGCTACACCTTC. It yields the protein CASSSTVSSGYGYTF.

This chain links TRBV19 with TRBJ1-4, with D perhaps TRBD1 (5 bases). Per germline, CDR1 LNHDA and CDR2 SQIVND (reference sequence). The CDR3 is 14 residues long. V lost 9 bases to trimming and J lost 5 bases, with 16 bases between them. CDR3: CASSYGTSNEKLFF. The DNA of the CDR3 is TGTGCCAGCTCTTACGGGACTTCGAATGAAAAACTGTTTTTT.

V is TRBV5-1 and J is TRBJ2-1, with TRBD1 matching over 7 bases. CDR3 size: 15 residues. The germline V gene encodes CDR1 SGHRS and CDR2 YFSETQ. The V gene end was trimmed by 0 bases and the J gene end by 6 bases; junction bases not matched to a gene: 6. The CDR3 spells CASSLGQGNLNEQFF. CDR3 nucleotide sequence: TGCGCCAGCAGCTTGGGACAGGGAAATCTCAATGAGCAGTTCTTC.

This clonotype was observed a few times. J is TRBJ2-1 and V is TRBV15, with D perhaps matching TRBD2 (5 bases). The germline CDR1 and CDR2 sequences are LNHNV and YYDKDF (reference sequence). The V and J ends lost 4 bases and 8 bases respectively, with 18 bases between them. This CDR3 has 15 residues. The CDR3 nucleotides read TGTGCCACCAGCACCGAAGTGGTCGGGGTGGATGAGCAGTTCTTC. It codes for CATSTEVVGVDEQFF. The full variable domain, its missing parts supplied by reference TRBV15 and TRBJ2-1, is DAMVIQNPRYQVTQFGKPVTLSCSQTLNHNVMYWYQQKSSQAPKLLFHYYDKDFNNEADTPDNFQSRRPNTSFCFLDIRSPGLGDTAMYLCATSTEVVGVDEQFFGPGTRLTVL.

This clonotype was seen many times. This chain joins TRBV6-2 or TRBV6-3 and TRBJ2-2; D unclear. This CDR3 is 11 amino acids long. Trimming took off 4 bases at V and 11 bases at J, with 8 bases between the two ends. Per germline, CDR1 MNHEY and CDR2 SVGEGT. The CDR3 DNA reads TGTGCCAGCAGTTTGGGCAGTGAGCTGTTTTTT. Its protein product is CASSLGSELFF.

This clonotype was found once. This sequence may be a read error, since a much larger clone differs from it by one base. This chain connects TRBV6-6 to TRBJ1-1; D is unclear. Germline V gives CDR1 MNHNY, CDR2 SVGAGI (reference sequence). The CDR3 runs to 12 residues. The CDR3 DNA sequence: TGTGCCAGTCGACTCGGGAACACTAAAGCTTTCTTT. The encoded protein is CASRLGNTKAFF.